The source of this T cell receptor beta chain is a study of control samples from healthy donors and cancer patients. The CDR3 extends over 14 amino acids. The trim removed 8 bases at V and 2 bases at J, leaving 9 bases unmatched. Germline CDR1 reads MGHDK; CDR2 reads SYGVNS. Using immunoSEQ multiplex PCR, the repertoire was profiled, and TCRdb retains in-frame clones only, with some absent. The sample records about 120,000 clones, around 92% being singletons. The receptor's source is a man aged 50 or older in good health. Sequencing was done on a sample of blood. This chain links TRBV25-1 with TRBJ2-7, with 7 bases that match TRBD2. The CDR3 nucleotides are TGTGCCAGCGCCTCACCGGGACTAACCTACGAGCAGTACTTC. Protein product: CASASPGLTYEQYF.